Ten or more counts support the clone carrying this TCR beta chain. The antigen remains unidentified. The data derive from a study of T cells after yellow fever vaccination. Study in general: Preparation used SMART-Seq v4 Ultra Low Input for the low-cell-number fractions.

Study-wide results and limits: Detected again after the booster were most primary-vaccination clones, at 95% to 96% CD4 and roughly 88% CD8.

For TCR, cDNA came from 5'RACE template switching, which added a universal primer site and UMIs. TCRdb processed the 5' RACE reads anew with MiXCR; each CDR3 protein has one entry. Of 450,000 to 600,000 distinct CDR3 sequences listed, roughly 17% are singletons. Trimming stripped 6 bases from V and 1 base from J, with 20 bases between. Germline CDR1 reads DFQATT; CDR2 reads SNEGSKA (reference sequence). This CDR3 is 16 amino acids long. The chain recombines TRBV20-1 with TRBJ2-3, with a tentative D call TRBD2 (7 bases). Sequences were derived from PBMCs, sampled 5 days after the first yellow fever vaccination. This TCR came from a man between 18 and 35 years old who received the YFV17D yellow fever vaccine. CDR3 amino acids: CSAEARGGHRTDTQYF. CDR3 in DNA: TGCAGTGCCGAAGCGAGGGGGGGCCACCGCACAGATACGCAGTATTTT.